The clone carrying this TCR beta chain has just a few counts. The antigen is not known. Every donor contributed ten milliliters of peripheral blood by blood draw. PCR was performed a second time for about 6 to 12 cycles using a sample-barcoded 5' primer and a J-beta primer mix. One entry per CDR3 protein results from TCRdb running MiXCR on the 5' RACE reads. The sample has fewer than 900,000 distinct CDR3 sequences; about 36% are singletons. The data originate from a study of blood T cells in healthy people across ages. Study-wide results and caveats: Roughly linear declines in TCR beta diversity per million T cells occurred with age.

The CDR3 is made up of 13 amino acids. With 11 bases removed from V and 12 bases from J, the gap between germline ends came to 25 bases. In germline, CDR1 is WSHSY, CDR2 SAAADI. This chain uses TRBV10-2 with TRBJ1-2; a possible D gene is TRBD1 (5 bases). The source of this sequence is a man aged 18 to 30 in good health. Sequenced sample: blood. CDR3 residues: CAASSGGLMGDTF. CDR3 bases: TGCGCCGCGAGTTCGGGGGGTCTTATGGGGGACACCTTC.